A single T cell receptor delta chain is shown here with its context. Its antigen target is currently unknown. One base away there is no much larger clone; base qualities are not given. Trimmed from V: 4 bases; trimmed from J: 0 bases; junction bases lacking a gene match: 10. Taken from the germline V gene, the CDR1 and CDR2 loops are GEAIGNYY and EKD. The CDR3 covers 20 residues, taking in both the cysteine and the phenylalanine. Of the read, only the CDR3 DNA is kept; its 60 bases are in frame from base 1. RNA extraction was carried out with the RNeasy mini kit, and reverse transcription was then done using Superscript III. CDR3 amplicons were generated by multiplex PCR with pooled V-gene forward primers and a constant-region reverse primer carrying Illumina adaptor overhangs. After gel purification, amplicons were indexed with Nextera index primers over around 8 extra PCR cycles and were then purified with AMPure XP beads. Sequencing of libraries was performed on an Illumina MiSeq using paired-end 250 bp reads, dual indexing and a roughly 20% PhiX spike-in. Concerning the study's data processing: FastQC was used to check read quality, and ea-utils fastq-join was used to merge TRG read pairs. IMGT/HighV-QUEST was used to annotate the sequences, only productive sequences with an unambiguous V-gene assignment were kept, and clonotypes were defined as sequences sharing an identical CDR3 sequence. For downstream analysis, the tools were VDJtools 1.1.1, tcR 2.2.3, Treemap and vegan Shannon diversity in R 3.4.4. With CATT, TCRdb called clones again from the public reads; duplicate DNA rows were later joined. These V and J calls derive from TCRdb rather than the authors' analysis. This sample lists about 73,000 delta-chain clones; around 32% were detected once. The ten most abundant clones make up 0.2% to 0.3% of the sample.

The data stem from a study of Vδ1+ human thymocytes (dated by TCRdb to the late 2010s). Context from the whole study: The study characterised mRNA-level TRG and TRD CDR3 repertoires of highly purified Vdelta1+ thymocytes from young children as a data resource. The multiplex-based CDR3 amplicon strategy had previously been validated against 5'RACE-based CDR3 amplicon generation methods. On the study overall, not on this receptor specifically: Unlike the oligoclonal repertoires in peripheral blood, the thymic TRG and TRD repertoires appeared highly polyclonal, with Gaussian CDR3 length distributions. Numerous TRG clonotypes were shared among donors (up to about 6.9x10^3), while TRD repertoires were essentially private (a maximum of roughly 100 shared). No clustering by age or sex was observed, so analyses did not stratify donors by these variables. Around 22% of thymic TRD sequences were found to be Vdelta2 (and few were Vdelta3) despite high sort purity, in contrast to peripheral blood Vdelta1+ controls. The use of highly purified populations and single-cell validation was advised by the authors, since misinterpretation of bulk repertoire data could be caused by unexpected Vdelta2 sequences.

Thymic samples were depleted of alphabeta T cells, then CD3+ TCRVdelta1+ TCRVdelta2- thymocytes were FACS-sorted. The purity of the sorted Vdelta1+ thymocytes fell between about 98% and 99.6%. The thymic specimens were obtained from under 10 paediatric patients, aged about 5 days to 17 months, who were having corrective cardiac surgery. After the thymic tissue was dispersed, mononuclear cells were isolated using a Histopaque-1077 density gradient. For staining, the antibodies used were anti-TCRVdelta1 clone TS8.2, anti-TCRVdelta2 clone B6, anti-CD3 clone HIT3a and anti-TCRalphabeta clone IP26. The TCR sequence derives from a boy younger than two who had congenital heart surgery. The receptor chain draws on TRDV2 and TRDJ3; 11 junctional bases match TRDD3. Sequencing input: Vdelta1+ gamma-delta thymocytes from the thymus. The cell subset or site tag for this specimen amounts to: FACS-sorted CD3+ TCRalphabeta- TCRVdelta1+ TCRVdelta2- thymocytes. For the CDR3, the sequence is CACDTVLGDRGSWDTRQMFF. The base sequence is TGTGCCTGTGATACCGTACTGGGGGATAGGGGCTCCTGGGACACCCGACAGATGTTTTTC.